Listed here is a single T cell receptor beta chain. This sample stems from a study of blood T cell repertoires in COVID-19. Study background: Italy, Spain and the United States were the sources of the convalescent and acute COVID-19 samples. The cDNA or gDNA used as material had been derived from T cells, B-cell-depleted T cells, or PBMCs.

The V gene's germline CDR1 is KGHSH and CDR2 LQKENI. The CDR3 totals 13 residues. V lost 4 bases and J lost 1, with 7 bases in between. Under the authors' procedure: From reference gene primer amplification, estimates of nucleated cell counts were derived. The protocol was immunoSEQ multiplex PCR, while the TCRdb copy is restricted to in-frame clones and leaves out a portion. That table supplies the V and J calls and clone size; D and trimming were determined from the DNA. The sample consists of around 160,000 clones, around four fifths of them appearing once. Sequencing was done on a sample of peripheral blood. This sequence originates from a human donor in a cohort sampled during active COVID-19. The chain joins TRBV18 to TRBJ1-1; tentative D call: TRBD1 (6 bases). CDR3 loop: CASSRGQNTEAFF. The DNA for the CDR3 is TGTGCCAGCTCACGGGGACAGAACACTGAAGCTTTCTTT.